Shown below are 25 T cell receptor beta chains from a single sample sequenced in a study of response to subunit inactivated influenza vaccine (dated by TCRdb to 2017 to 2018). Library preparation employed RT-PCR. The sample was run on an Illumina HiSeq 2500. Through fastp at Q25 and MiXCR, TCRdb rebuilt clones from the public reads, retaining in-frame beta chains. Every CDR3 protein is listed once, alongside the most common genes and DNA of its rows. This sample lists around 480,000 distinct CDR3 sequences; approximately 11% were detected once. The ten largest clones add up to about 12% of the sample. Taken with the paper, the label for time point translates to: approximately 40 days after influenza vaccine administration. Sequenced here: PBMCs from blood, sampled roughly 47 days after vaccination. The source of these receptors is a middle-aged man who received an inactivated influenza vaccine. Donor details come from another sample of the same person, matched by shared clones.

This clonotype was found many times. The chain employs TRBV5-1 and TRBJ2-2; D uncertain. Germline V gene lookup returns CDR1 SGHRS and CDR2 YFSETQ. The CDR3 is 12 amino acids. Trimming took 4 bases from V and 3 from J, leaving 4 bases between them. CDR3 amino acids: CASSTDTGELFF. CDR3 coding DNA: TGCGCCAGCAGCACGGACACCGGGGAGCTGTTTTTT.

This clonotype came up a few times. The chain employs TRBV5-5 and TRBJ2-3; TRBD2 aligns across 9 bases. CDR3 length: 17 residues. After removal of 0 bases from V and 4 bases from J, the junction contained 9 bases not matched to a gene. Germline V CDR1 and CDR2: SGHKS, YYEKEE (reference sequence). CDR3: CASSLESGGRASDTQYF. The CDR3, as DNA: TGTGCCAGCAGCTTGGAATCGGGCGGGAGGGCCTCAGATACGCAGTATTTT.

This clonotype was detected ten times or more. V and J are TRBV5-1 and TRBJ2-2; D gene unclear. The CDR3 consists of 16 residues. Germline assignment: CDR1 SGHRS and CDR2 YFSETQ. V was clipped by 4 bases and J by 1 base, with 14 bases between them. This CDR3 is CASSPYTHGNTGELFF. Here the CDR3 DNA reads TGCGCCAGCAGCCCATATACTCACGGGAACACCGGGGAGCTGTTTTTT.

This clonotype was counted only a few times. The V call is TRBV21-1, the J call TRBJ2-3; the table's D gene call, TRBD2, was not cross checked with the DNA. TRBV21-1 is a documented pseudogene. CDR3 length: 20 residues. The CDR3 protein is CASSKPAGVRLAIDTDTQYF. DNA of the CDR3: TGTGCCAGCAGCAAACCCGCCGGTGTGAGACTAGCGATCGACACAGATACGCAGTATTTT.

The chain uses TRBV19 and TRBJ2-1; D remains ambiguous. V was cut by 4 bases and J by 8 bases, with 6 bases left in between. The CDR3 length is 11 residues. Germline V gene sequence: CDR1 LNHDA, CDR2 SQIVND (reference sequence). CDR3 region: CASSTRHEQFF. The CDR3, as DNA: TGTGCCAGTAGTACAAGGCATGAGCAGTTCTTC. Supplemented by reference TRBV19 and TRBJ2-1, the full variable domain reads DGGITQSPKYLFRKEGQNVTLSCEQNLNHDAMYWYRQDPGQGLRLIYYSQIVNDFQKGDIAEGYSVSREKKESFPLTVTSAQKNPTAFYLCASSTRHEQFFGPGTRLTVL.

This clonotype occurred many times. The chain joins TRBV20-1 to TRBJ2-7, with TRBD1 matching 8 bases. The CDR3 length is 13 residues. CDR1 and CDR2 from the germline V gene are DFQATT and SNEGSKA (reference sequence). The CDR3 loop is CSHRTGSSYEQYF. The CDR3 DNA follows: TGCAGCCATAGGACAGGGAGCTCCTACGAGCAGTACTTC.

A few counts support this clonotype. The chain employs TRBV5-1 and TRBJ2-2; no definite D call. Between the trimmed V and J ends, which lost 7 bases and 2 bases, there was a span of 12 bases. The V gene's germline CDR1 is SGHRS and CDR2 YFSETQ. The CDR3 totals 14 residues. The CDR3 here is CASRTAFNTGELFF. CDR3 DNA: TGCGCCAGCCGGACGGCCTTTAACACCGGGGAGCTGTTTTTT.

This clonotype was recorded a few times. This chain joins TRBV2 and TRBJ2-1; 7 bases align to TRBD2. The V segment lost 7 bases and the J segment 1 base; nucleotides outside the gene matches: 4. This CDR3 has 14 residues. Germline V lookup: CDR1 SNHLY, CDR2 FYNNEI. CDR3 in amino acids: CASIERGSYNEQFF. The CDR3 bases are TGTGCCAGCATTGAGCGGGGATCCTACAATGAGCAGTTCTTC.

This clonotype was picked up a small number of times. The gene calls are TRBV18 and TRBJ2-5; D not resolved. The germline CDR1 and CDR2 sequences are KGHSH and LQKENI. The germline V and J ends were trimmed by 0 bases and 4 bases, with 9 bases remaining between them. The CDR3 is 14 residues long. The DNA for the CDR3 is TGTGCCAGCTCACCACCGATCCAACGAGAGACCCAGTACTTC. Translating gives CASSPPIQRETQYF. The entire variable domain, with the rest obtained from reference TRBV18 and TRBJ2-5, is as follows: NAGVMQNPRHLVRRRGQEARLRCSPMKGHSHVYWYRQLPEEGLKFMVYLQKENIIDESGMPKERFSAEFPKEGPSILRIQQVVRGDSAAYFCASSPPIQRETQYFGPGTRLLVL.

The table lists this clonotype with a few counts. V usage is TRBV6-1 and J usage is TRBJ2-3; 10 bases match TRBD2. The CDR3 totals 14 residues. The junction had 2 bases not matched to a gene; V was cut back by 7 bases and J by 1 base. Germline CDR1 and CDR2: MNHNS and SASEGT. As DNA, the CDR3 is TGTGCCAGCACCGGACTAGCGGGCACAGATACGCAGTATTTT. Protein sequence: CASTGLAGTDTQYF.

The chain carries TRBV12-3 or TRBV12-4 and TRBJ2-2; D is uncertain. Trimming left V 4 bases short and J 1 base short, with 10 bases between. There are 15 residues in the CDR3. CDR3 residues: CASSSGPVNTGELFF. In nucleotides, the CDR3 is TGTGCCAGCAGTTCTGGACCGGTGAACACCGGGGAGCTGTTTTTT.

The J gene is TRBJ2-1, the V gene TRBV11-2; 14 bases agree with TRBD2. Germline V CDR1 and CDR2: SGHAT, FQNNGV. The CDR3 totals 19 residues. V lost 6 bases, J lost 0 bases, and 10 bases stayed unmatched. The CDR3 reads CASRNRGLAGVSSYNEQFF. The CDR3 bases are TGTGCCAGCAGGAACCGGGGACTAGCGGGGGTGAGCTCCTACAATGAGCAGTTCTTC.

This clonotype was detected many times. The rearrangement joins TRBV4-1 to TRBJ2-1, with a tentative D call TRBD2 (5 bases). The germline CDR1 and CDR2 sequences are MGHRA and YSYEKL. The CDR3 contains 13 residues. V was cut by 0 bases and J by 10 bases, with 10 bases left in between. The CDR3 nucleotides read TGCGCCAGCAGCCAAGAGCATGGCGGGGAGCAGTTCTTC. It specifies CASSQEHGGEQFF.

The chain couples TRBV10-3 to TRBJ2-3; 10 bases align to TRBD2. Germline V CDR1 and CDR2: ENHRY, SYGVKD. The CDR3 runs to 16 residues. V dropped 5 bases and J dropped 6; count of bases not matched to a gene: 11. The CDR3 reads CAISTRAGGPVDTQYF. The CDR3 DNA sequence: TGTGCCATCAGTACTCGAGCGGGAGGGCCGGTGGATACGCAGTATTTT.

This clonotype was recorded many times. This rearrangement joins TRBV29-1 to TRBJ2-7; D perhaps matches TRBD1 (5 bases). Trimming removed 4 bases at V and 2 bases at J, with 12 bases between. The length of the CDR3 is 13 residues. Germline V gene data show CDR1 as SQVTM and CDR2 as ANQGSEA. This CDR3 reads CSVAFFRAYEQYF. DNA of the CDR3: TGCAGCGTTGCCTTTTTCAGGGCCTACGAGCAGTACTTC.

V is TRBV4-3 and J is TRBJ2-5; D perhaps matches TRBD1 (6 bases). This CDR3 has 14 amino acids. Per germline, CDR1 LGHNA and CDR2 YSLEER. Trimming took off 4 bases at V and 5 bases at J, with 14 bases between the two ends. CDR3 bases: TGCGCCAGCAGCCCGTCCAGGGGAATCGAGACCCAGTACTTC. Translated, it gives CASSPSRGIETQYF.

The V gene is TRBV12-3 or TRBV12-4, the J gene TRBJ2-5; TRBD1 might be the D (6 bases). This CDR3 is built from 15 residues. Trimming took off 1 base at V and 5 bases at J, with 14 bases between the two ends. In DNA, the CDR3 is TGTGCCAGCAGTTTAGGGACAGTCTTGTCGGAGACCCAGTACTTC. Translation gives CASSLGTVLSETQYF.

This clonotype was observed a handful of times. The CDR3, as DNA: TGTGCCACCAGCAGAGATGGGGAAGAGACCCAGTACTTC. As protein: CATSRDGEETQYF. The J gene is TRBJ2-5, the V gene TRBV15, with D hard to call. Germline loops: CDR1 LNHNV, CDR2 YYDKDF (reference sequence). Deletions cut 0 bases from V and 3 bases from J, with 5 bases between. The CDR3 loop spans 13 amino acids.

The table lists this clonotype with a few counts. The chain has TRBV5-1 and TRBJ2-3; D gene uncertain. Trimming took 4 bases from V and 1 from J, leaving 7 bases between them. The germline CDR1 and CDR2 sequences are SGHRS and YFSETQ. This CDR3 comprises 13 residues. The CDR3 DNA follows: TGCGCCAGCAGCACCGGACGCACAGATACGCAGTATTTT. Its translation is CASSTGRTDTQYF.

This chain links TRBV5-1 with TRBJ2-5, with unresolved D. V was clipped by 1 base and J by 2 bases, with 18 bases between them. From germline, CDR1 is SGHRS and CDR2 YFSETQ. This CDR3 has 17 amino acids. This CDR3 reads CASSLSSPTDGQETQYF. CDR3 DNA: TGCGCCAGCAGCTTGAGCTCTCCGACGGATGGTCAAGAGACCCAGTACTTC.

This clonotype has a count of ten or more. CDR3 sequence: CSARDGRGEQYF. The CDR3 DNA sequence: TGCAGTGCTAGAGACGGGAGGGGAGAGCAGTACTTC. This chain uses TRBV20-1 with TRBJ2-7; 8 bases fit TRBD2. The CDR3 spans 12 residues. V trimming: 0 bases; J trimming: 7 bases; junction bases outside the gene matches: 2. The germline V gene encodes CDR1 DFQATT and CDR2 SNEGSKA (reference sequence).

J is TRBJ1-1 and V is TRBV7-6; D unclear. This CDR3 is 13 amino acids long. The germline V gene has CDR1 SGHVS and CDR2 FNYEAQ. V was trimmed by 8 bases and J by 1 base, leaving 11 bases between them. The CDR3 loop is CASVAGSNTEAFF. The CDR3 DNA reads TGTGCCAGCGTGGCAGGATCGAACACTGAAGCTTTCTTT. Together with reference TRBV7-6 and TRBJ1-1, the CDR3 gives the full variable domain: GAGVSQSPRYKVTKRGQDVALRCDPISGHVSLYWYRQALGQGPEFLTYFNYEAQQDKSGLPNDRFSAERPEGSISTLTIQRTEQRDSAMYRCASVAGSNTEAFFGQGTRLTVV.

This clonotype was recorded many times. The J gene is TRBJ2-7, the V gene TRBV5-6, with TRBD1 identical over 7 bases. V dropped 0 bases and J dropped 11; count of bases not matched to a gene: 17. The CDR3 loop spans 16 amino acids. Per germline, CDR1 SGHDT and CDR2 YYEEEE. CDR3 in DNA: TGTGCCAGCAGCTTGGGGATATTGGGGGACAGAATGGGGGAGTACTTC. This encodes CASSLGILGDRMGEYF. The full variable domain, in which reference TRBV5-6 and TRBJ2-7 provide the parts outside the CDR3, is DAGVTQSPTHLIKTRGQQVTLRCSPKSGHDTVSWYQQALGQGPQFIFQYYEEEERQRGNFPDRFSGHQFPNYSSELNVNALLLGDSALYLCASSLGILGDRMGEYFGPGTRLTVT.

This clonotype was recorded many times. One end of the junction fails to match germline, which may point to a read error. This chain joins TRBV4-2 and TRBJ2-1; 7 nucleotides match TRBD2. The length of the CDR3 is 13 residues. CDR1 is LGHNA and CDR2 is YNFKEQ in the germline V gene. CDR3 bases: TGTGCCAGCAGCCAACCCTTCGAGGGAGGGCGCCTCTTC. Its translation is CASSQPFEGGRLF.

This clonotype was counted ten times or more. This rearrangement joins TRBV5-1 to TRBJ1-4; 8 bases match TRBD1. The CDR3 length is 14 residues. The V segment lost 4 bases and the J segment 6 bases; nucleotides outside the gene matches: 5. The germline V gene has CDR1 SGHRS and CDR2 YFSETQ. The CDR3 reads CASSDGQGYEKLFF. The CDR3 coding sequence is TGCGCCAGCAGCGACGGACAGGGCTATGAAAAACTGTTTTTT.